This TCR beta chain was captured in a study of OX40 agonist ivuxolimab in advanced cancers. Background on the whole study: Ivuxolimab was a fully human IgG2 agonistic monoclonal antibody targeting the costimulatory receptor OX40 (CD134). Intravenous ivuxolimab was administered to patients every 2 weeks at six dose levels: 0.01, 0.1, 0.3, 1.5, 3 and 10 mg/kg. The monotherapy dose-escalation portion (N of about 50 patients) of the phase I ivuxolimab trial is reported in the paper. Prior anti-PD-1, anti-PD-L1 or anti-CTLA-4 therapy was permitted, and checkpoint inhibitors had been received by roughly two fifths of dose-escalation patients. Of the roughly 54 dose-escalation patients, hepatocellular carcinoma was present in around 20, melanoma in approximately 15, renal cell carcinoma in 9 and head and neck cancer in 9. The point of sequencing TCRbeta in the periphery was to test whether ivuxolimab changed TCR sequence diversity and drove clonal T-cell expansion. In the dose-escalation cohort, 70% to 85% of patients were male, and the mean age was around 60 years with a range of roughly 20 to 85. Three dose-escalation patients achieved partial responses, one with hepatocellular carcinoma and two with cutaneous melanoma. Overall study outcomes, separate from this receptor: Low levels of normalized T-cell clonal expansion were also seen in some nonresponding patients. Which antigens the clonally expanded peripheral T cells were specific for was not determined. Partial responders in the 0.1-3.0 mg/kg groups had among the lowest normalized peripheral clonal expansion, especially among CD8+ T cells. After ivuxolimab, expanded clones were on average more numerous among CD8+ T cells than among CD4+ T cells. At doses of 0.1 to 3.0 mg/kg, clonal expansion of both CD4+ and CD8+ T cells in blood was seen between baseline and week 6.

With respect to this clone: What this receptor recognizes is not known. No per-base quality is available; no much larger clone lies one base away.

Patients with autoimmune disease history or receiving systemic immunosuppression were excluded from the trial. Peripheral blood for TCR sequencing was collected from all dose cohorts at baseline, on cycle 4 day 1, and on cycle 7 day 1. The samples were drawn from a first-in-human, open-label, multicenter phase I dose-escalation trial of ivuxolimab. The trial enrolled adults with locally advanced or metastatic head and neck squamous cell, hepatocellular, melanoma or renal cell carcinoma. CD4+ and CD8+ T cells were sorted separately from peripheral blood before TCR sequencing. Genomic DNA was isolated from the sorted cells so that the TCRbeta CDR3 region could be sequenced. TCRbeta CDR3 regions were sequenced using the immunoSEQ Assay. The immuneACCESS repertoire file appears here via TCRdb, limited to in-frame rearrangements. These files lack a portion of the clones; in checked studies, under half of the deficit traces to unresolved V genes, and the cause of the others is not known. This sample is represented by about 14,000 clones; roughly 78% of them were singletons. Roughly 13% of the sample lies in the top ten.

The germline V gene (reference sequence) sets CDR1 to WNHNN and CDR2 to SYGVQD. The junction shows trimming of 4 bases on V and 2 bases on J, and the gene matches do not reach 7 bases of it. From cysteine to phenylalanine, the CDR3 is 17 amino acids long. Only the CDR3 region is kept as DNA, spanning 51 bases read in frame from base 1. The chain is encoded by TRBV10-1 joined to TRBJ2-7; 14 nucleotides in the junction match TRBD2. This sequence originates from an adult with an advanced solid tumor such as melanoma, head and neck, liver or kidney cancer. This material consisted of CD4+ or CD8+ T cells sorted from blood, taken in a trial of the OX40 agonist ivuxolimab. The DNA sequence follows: TGCGCCAGCAGTGGATGGACTAGCGGGGGGCCAACCTACGAGCAGTACTTC. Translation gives CASSGWTSGGPTYEQYF.